This passage covers 24 T cell receptor beta chains from one sample sequenced in a study of TIL therapy for anti-PD-1-resistant metastatic lung cancer. This was the immunoSEQ v3 assay. Sequenced by immunoSEQ multiplex PCR; TCRdb stores in-frame clones only, minus some. The sample lists 45,000 to 60,000 clones; over 65% were seen once. Time point denoted: pre-treatment sample, taken before nivolumab and TIL therapy. Tumor tissue came from excised metastases, mostly pleural nodules or supraclavicular lymph nodes. Sequences were derived from tumor tissue, sampled at baseline. These receptor sequences come from a person aged 25-79 years with non-small cell lung cancer.

The V call is TRBV7-2, the J call TRBJ1-2; D unresolved. Trimming took off 10 bases at V and 0 bases at J, with 15 bases between the two ends. Germline CDR1 reads SGHTA; CDR2 reads FQGNSA. The length of the CDR3 is 14 residues. The CDR3 spells CAIKDGFANYGYTF. CDR3 bases: TGTGCCATCAAGGACGGATTCGCTAACTATGGCTACACCTTC.

The chain carries TRBV5-5 and TRBJ1-4; D not resolved. Trimming stripped 0 bases from V and 6 bases from J, with 12 bases between. There are 15 residues in the CDR3. Germline CDR1 SGHKS, CDR2 YYEKEE (reference sequence). The CDR3 protein is CASSLGAMRDEKLFF. The CDR3, as DNA: TGTGCCAGCAGCTTGGGAGCCATGCGGGATGAAAAACTGTTTTTT.

J is TRBJ2-7 and V is TRBV7-6; tentative D call: TRBD2 (7 bases). Germline V gene sequence: CDR1 SGHVS, CDR2 FNYEAQ. This CDR3 has 13 residues. The V and J ends lost 5 bases and 9 bases respectively, with 17 bases between them. The CDR3 loop reads CASSPGAGEGQYF. In DNA form, the CDR3 reads TGTGCCAGCAGCCCCGGGGCAGGGGAGGGGCAGTACTTC.

The chain links TRBV28 to TRBJ2-3, with D possibly being TRBD1 (5 bases). Trimming pared 6 bases from V and 0 bases from J, leaving 10 bases between. Looked up from germline, CDR1 is MDHEN and CDR2 is SYDVKM. This CDR3 is 14 amino acids long. The CDR3 coding sequence is TGTGCCAGCAGGAAGGGGAAGAGCACAGATACGCAGTATTTT. Its protein is CASRKGKSTDTQYF.

This rearrangement joins TRBV28 to TRBJ1-1; no clear D. V was trimmed by 5 bases and J by 2 bases, leaving 12 bases between them. The CDR3 is made up of 14 amino acids. The V gene's germline CDR1 is MDHEN and CDR2 SYDVKM. Written as DNA, the CDR3 is TGTGCCAGCAGTCCCCAGACGGATAACACTGAAGCTTTCTTT. It encodes CASSPQTDNTEAFF.

This clone was counted between two and nine times. This chain uses TRBV28 with TRBJ2-1, with D possibly being TRBD2 (6 bases). This CDR3 has 11 amino acids. V was pared by 2 bases and J by 12 bases, with 8 bases between. Germline values: CDR1 MDHEN, CDR2 SYDVKM. The CDR3 DNA is TGTGCCAGCAGTTTAGAGGGAGGGCAGTTCTTC. Protein product: CASSLEGGQFF.

This clone was seen more than once but under ten times. The V call is TRBV7-3, the J call TRBJ2-3; no definite D call. Trimming took off 5 bases at V and 2 bases at J, with 2 bases between the two ends. Germline V gives CDR1 SGHTA, CDR2 FQGTGA. The CDR3 length is 11 residues. CDR3 loop: CASSVTDTQYF. In DNA form, the CDR3 reads TGTGCCAGCAGCGTCACAGATACGCAGTATTTT.

This rearrangement joins TRBV7-9 to TRBJ2-7, with D possibly matching TRBD1 (5 bases). The CDR3 extends over 13 amino acids. Germline lookup yields CDR1 SEHNR and CDR2 FQNEAQ (reference sequence). The germline V and J ends were trimmed by 2 bases and 7 bases, with 12 bases remaining between them. This chain's CDR3 is CASSLTGPWEQYF. In DNA form, the CDR3 reads TGTGCCAGCAGCTTAACAGGTCCATGGGAGCAGTACTTC.

V usage is TRBV10-2 and J usage is TRBJ2-5; D tentatively reads TRBD1 or TRBD2 (5 bases each). Trimming took off 8 bases at V and 2 bases at J, with 15 bases between the two ends. Germline-derived CDR1 and CDR2 are WSHSY and SAAADI. CDR3 size: 14 residues. This chain's CDR3 is CASLRDPTQETQYF. CDR3 nucleotides: TGCGCCAGCCTCCGGGACCCCACACAAGAGACCCAGTACTTC.

The J gene is TRBJ2-1, the V gene TRBV5-1; D is unclear. With 4 bases removed from V and 6 bases from J, the gap between germline ends came to 11 bases. The CDR3 extends over 13 amino acids. CDR1 is SGHRS, CDR2 YFSETQ, per germline. CDR3 coding DNA: TGCGCCAGCAGCCCGACCCCCATCAATGAGCAGTTCTTC. This gives the protein CASSPTPINEQFF. The full variable domain, rest sourced from reference TRBV5-1 and TRBJ2-1, is KAGVTQTPRYLIKTRGQQVTLSCSPISGHRSVSWYQQTPGQGLQFLFEYFSETQRNKGNFPGRFSGRQFSNSRSEMNVSTLELGDSALYLCASSPTPINEQFFGPGTRLTVL.

The V gene is TRBV6-4, the J gene TRBJ2-3; TRBD2 might be the D (6 bases). Trimming stripped 3 bases from V and 2 bases from J, with 9 bases between. Germline V gene lookup returns CDR1 MRHNA and CDR2 SNTAGT. The CDR3 is 14 residues long. The CDR3 sequence is CASSEGLHTDTQYF. DNA of the CDR3: TGTGCCAGCAGTGAGGGACTCCACACAGATACGCAGTATTTT.

The V call is TRBV7-6, the J call TRBJ2-7, with a tentative D call TRBD2 (6 bases). CDR1 SGHVS and CDR2 FNYEAQ come from the germline V gene. The ends were cut back, 5 bases at V and 2 bases at J, with 25 bases in the middle. The CDR3 runs 18 residues. Here the CDR3 reads CASSLSGTGGVSPYEQYF. CDR3 in DNA: TGTGCCAGCAGCCTTTCGGGGACTGGCGGGGTTTCGCCCTACGAGCAGTACTTC.

V gene TRBV5-1 combines with J gene TRBJ2-7, with D possibly called TRBD1 or TRBD2 (5 bases each). Trimming took off 3 bases at V and 2 bases at J, with 15 bases between the two ends. Germline V gene lookup returns CDR1 SGHRS and CDR2 YFSETQ. This CDR3 region has 15 residues. DNA for the CDR3: TGCGCCAGCAGCTGGACACCTGGGGGAACCTACGAGCAGTACTTC. Translation gives CASSWTPGGTYEQYF.

This clone was seen only once. The gene calls are TRBV7-9 and TRBJ2-1; 9 bases line up with TRBD2. V shed 2 bases, J shed 8 bases, and the junction held 7 bases outside the gene matches. The CDR3 runs to 15 residues. Germline V gene lookup returns CDR1 SEHNR and CDR2 FQNEAQ (reference sequence). This CDR3 is CASSLNSGRIDEQFF. CDR3 nucleotides: TGTGCCAGCAGCTTAAATAGCGGGAGAATCGATGAGCAGTTCTTC.

About this clone itself: Its ends do not fully match the called genes, so a read error is possible. This chain joins TRBV5-4 and TRBJ2-1; D not certain. CDR1 SGHNT and CDR2 YYREEE come from the germline V gene (reference sequence). The CDR3 contains 13 residues. CDR3 loop: CASSFQRHQSRIF. Here the CDR3 DNA reads TGTGCCAGCAGCTTCCAGAGACACCAGTCGCGGATCTTC. Combining the CDR3 with reference TRBV5-4 and TRBJ2-1 gives the whole variable domain ETGVTQSPTHLIKTRGQQVTLRCSSQSGHNTVSWYQQALGQGPQFIFQYYREEENGRGNFPPRFSGLQFPNYSSELNVNALELDDSALYLCASSFQRHQSRIFGPGTRLTVL.

The chain is built from TRBV29-1 and TRBJ1-2; D gene ambiguous. The CDR3 runs 12 residues. V lost 2 bases, J lost 4 bases, and 8 bases lay in between. Germline V gene sequence: CDR1 SQVTM, CDR2 ANQGSEA. The CDR3 sequence is CSVEISSYGYTF. DNA for the CDR3: TGCAGCGTTGAAATCAGTAGCTATGGCTACACCTTC.

This clone was picked up one time. The chain links TRBV11-2 to TRBJ2-2; 9 bases line up with TRBD2. With V trimmed by 1 base and J by 0 bases, 3 bases remained unmatched. The CDR3 length is 17 residues. Per germline, CDR1 SGHAT and CDR2 FQNNGV. The CDR3 nucleotides are TGTGCCAGCAGCTTAGGGGCTAGCGGGACGAACACCGGGGAGCTGTTTTTT. As protein: CASSLGASGTNTGELFF.

The chain has TRBV5-1 and TRBJ2-7; TRBD2 aligns across 10 bases. The V segment lost 2 bases and the J segment 4 bases; nucleotides outside the gene matches: 3. Germline CDR1 reads SGHRS; CDR2 reads YFSETQ. The CDR3 is made up of 14 amino acids. CDR3 DNA: TGCGCCAGCAGCTTAGGACTAGCGGATTACGAGCAGTACTTC. As protein: CASSLGLADYEQYF.

The gene calls are TRBV9 and TRBJ1-1; D not resolved. V lost 0 bases to trimming and J lost 0 bases, with 9 bases between them. Germline CDR1 and CDR2: SGDLS and YYNGEE. CDR3 size: 15 residues. The DNA for the CDR3 is TGTGCCAGCAGCGTAGCTCAGACCATGAACACTGAAGCTTTCTTT. The encoded protein is CASSVAQTMNTEAFF.

V gene TRBV5-1 combines with J gene TRBJ1-1; D gene uncertain. Trimming took off 7 bases at V and 1 base at J, with 11 bases between the two ends. The germline V gene encodes CDR1 SGHRS and CDR2 YFSETQ. CDR3 length equals 13 residues. CDR3 sequence: CASAPRENTEAFF. CDR3 bases: TGCGCCAGCGCCCCCCGGGAGAACACTGAAGCTTTCTTT. The entire variable domain, with the rest obtained from reference TRBV5-1 and TRBJ1-1, is as follows: KAGVTQTPRYLIKTRGQQVTLSCSPISGHRSVSWYQQTPGQGLQFLFEYFSETQRNKGNFPGRFSGRQFSNSRSEMNVSTLELGDSALYLCASAPRENTEAFFGQGTRLTVV.

This sequence joins TRBV7-8 and TRBJ2-3, with D perhaps TRBD1 (5 bases). This CDR3 region has 13 residues. Between the trimmed V and J ends, which lost 5 bases and 5 bases, there was a span of 11 bases. The germline gives CDR1 SGHVS, CDR2 FQNEAQ. CDR3: CASSLQGVDTQYF. Here the CDR3 DNA reads TGTGCCAGCAGCCTTCAAGGGGTAGATACGCAGTATTTT.

The chain combines TRBV2 with TRBJ2-2; D call uncertain. CDR1 and CDR2 (germline): SNHLY, FYNNEI. The CDR3 sequence is 13 residues long. Deletions cut 7 bases from V and 1 base from J, with 7 bases between. CDR3 coding DNA: TGTGCCAGCACCCAGGTGAACACCGGGGAGCTGTTTTTT. It yields the protein CASTQVNTGELFF.

The genes are TRBV5-1 and TRBJ2-1; 13 bases match TRBD2. This CDR3 comprises 18 residues. The germline V gene has CDR1 SGHRS and CDR2 YFSETQ. The junction had 7 bases not matched to a gene; V was cut back by 0 bases and J by 4 bases. CDR3 DNA: TGCGCCAGCAGCTTGGCCGGACTAGCGGGAGCGAGGTACAATGAGCAGTTCTTC. Its protein is CASSLAGLAGARYNEQFF. The variable domain in full, with the rest retrieved from reference TRBV5-1 and TRBJ2-1, is KAGVTQTPRYLIKTRGQQVTLSCSPISGHRSVSWYQQTPGQGLQFLFEYFSETQRNKGNFPGRFSGRQFSNSRSEMNVSTLELGDSALYLCASSLAGLAGARYNEQFFGPGTRLTVL.

This chain joins TRBV5-4 and TRBJ2-2, with 10 bases lining up with TRBD2. The CDR3 has 17 amino acids. The germline gives CDR1 SGHNT, CDR2 YYREEE (reference sequence). V shed 0 bases and J 3 bases; nucleotides not matched to a gene: 5. DNA for the CDR3: TGTGCCAGCAGCTTGGGACTAGCGGGTTCGCACACCGGGGAGCTGTTTTTT. Protein: CASSLGLAGSHTGELFF.